This is a list of T cell receptor beta chains from one sample in a study of molecular identifiers for immune sequencing clone quantification. One entry per CDR3 protein, called by TCRdb with MiXCR from the PCR reads. The sample yields hundreds of thousands of distinct CDR3 sequences, about 25% seen once. The sequenced material came from naive CD8+ T cells from blood, with Jurkat cell RNA spiked in. The receptors were gathered from a human donor in good health. Some libraries in this study had Jurkat cell RNA spiked in. Both conserved end residues are part of each CDR3. The order of the fields is D gene, clone size, V gene, J gene, CDR3 DNA, CDR3 protein. The D gene is left open where the match is weak. For some rows the clone size is stated as once, few or many, or as a class when expanded; others skip it.

>-|many|TRBV20-1|TRBJ1-3
TGCAGTGCTAGAATCTCGAACTCTGGAAACACCATATATTTT
CSARISNSGNTIYF
>TRBD2|-|TRBV20-1|TRBJ2-3
TGCAGTGCTAGAGAGGGGCTAGCGGGAGGTTTCGCAGATACGCAGTATTTT
CSAREGLAGGFADTQYF
>-|-|TRBV9|TRBJ2-1
TGTGCCAGCAGCGTAGACGGCGCTGGAGGGCCCTACAATGAGCAGTTCTTC
CASSVDGAGGPYNEQFF
>-|many|TRBV7-2|TRBJ2-7
TGTGCCAGCAACTCAGGCCACGAGCAGTACTTC
CASNSGHEQYF
>-|-|TRBV4-1|TRBJ2-7
TGCGCCAGCAGCCCCGGGATGAACTCCGCGCCGTCCTTC
CASSPGMNSAPSF
>-|-|TRBV6-6|TRBJ2-7
TGTGCCAGCAGTCATCCTAGCCGGGACGATGTCGAGCAGTACTTC
CASSHPSRDDVEQYF
>TRBD2|-|TRBV5-5|TRBJ2-2
TGTGCCAGCAGCTATGGACTAGCGGGAGGGACACCGAACACCGGGGAGCTGTTTTTT
CASSYGLAGGTPNTGELFF
>TRBD2|-|TRBV9|TRBJ2-2
TGTGCCAGCAGCGCACCGACTCGGCGGGGGGACACCGGGGAGCTGTTTTTT
CASSAPTRRGDTGELFF
>-|few|TRBV7-9|TRBJ2-7
TGTGCCAGCACCTCGACGGAGGCCGTCGACGAGCAGTACTTC
CASTSTEAVDEQYF
>-|-|TRBV20-1|TRBJ1-3
TGCAATACTCGGATCCTCTCTAAAAACACCAAATATTTT
CNTRILSKNTKYF
>TRBD2|-|TRBV7-6|TRBJ2-7
TGTGCCAGCACCCATAGCGGGGGCGAGCAGTACTTC
CASTHSGGEQYF
>-|few|TRBV4-1|TRBJ2-2
TGCGCCAGCAGCCAAATGATGACTGGCCGCGGGGAGCTGTTTTTT
CASSQMMTGRGELFF
>-|few|TRBV7-2|TRBJ1-5
TGTGCCAGCAGCTTCTCCGGTCTTTGGGGCAATCAGCCCCAGCATTTT
CASSFSGLWGNQPQHF
>TRBD1|few|TRBV30|TRBJ2-4
TGTGCCGGACAGGGGTACACGAACATTCAGTACTTC
CAGQGYTNIQYF
>-|few|TRBV21-1|TRBJ2-4
TGTGCCAGCAGTTATAGACAGGGACGGGACATTCAGTACTTC
CASSYRQGRDIQYF
>TRBD2|many|TRBV12-3/TRBV12-4|TRBJ2-3
TGTGCCAGCAGTCAACTAGCGTTACATGGAGATACGCAGTATTTT
CASSQLALHGDTQYF
>-|few|TRBV5-1|TRBJ2-1
TGCGCCAGCAGCCCAAATGCAGGGTTCGATGAGCAGTTCTTC
CASSPNAGFDEQFF
>TRBD1|once|TRBV9|TRBJ2-1
TGTGCCAGCAGCGTAACAGGGGGTGGGAATGAGCAGTTCTTC
CASSVTGGGNEQFF
>TRBD1|-|TRBV7-9|TRBJ2-3
TGTGCCAGCAGCTCCAAGACAGGGGGTTCCTCTAGCACAGATACGCAGTATTTT
CASSSKTGGSSSTDTQYF
>-|-|TRBV7-2|TRBJ2-7
TGTGCCAGCAGGACTACCCCCTACGAGCAGTACTTC
CASRTTPYEQYF
>-|-|TRBV2|TRBJ2-5
TGTGCCAGCAGTGAGGTGGGCAGGGGAACAGAGACCCAGTACTTC
CASSEVGRGTETQYF
>-|-|TRBV7-3|TRBJ2-5
TGTGCCAGCAGCTTCCTCGGAGGCCTCCAAGAGACCCAGTACTTC
CASSFLGGLQETQYF
>-|-|TRBV24-1|TRBJ2-1
TGTGCCACCAGTGATTTGCTAGGCCATGAGCAGTTCTTC
CATSDLLGHEQFF
>TRBD1|few|TRBV4-3|TRBJ2-1
TGCGCCAGCAGCCAAGAATCAGGGGGCGCACAGGTTTTTGAGCAGTTCTTC
CASSQESGGAQVFEQFF
>-|many|TRBV7-9|TRBJ2-4
TGTGCCAGCAGGGGCTTAGGGGTCGAAAACATTCAGTACTTC
CASRGLGVENIQYF
>-|many|TRBV29-1|TRBJ2-7
TGCAGCGTTGAAGAACCAGGGGTGGGCTACGAGCAGTACTTC
CSVEEPGVGYEQYF
>-|few|TRBV14|TRBJ2-2
TGTGCCAGCAGCCCCCTGGGGGCTCCCGGGGAGCTGTTTTTT
CASSPLGAPGELFF
>TRBD2|many|TRBV7-9|TRBJ2-7
TGTGCCATCACTAGCGGTAGCTCCTACGAGCAGTACTTC
CAITSGSSYEQYF
>TRBD1|many|TRBV4-3|TRBJ2-7
TGCGCCAGCAGCCAGACAGGGGGCTTCGAGCAGTACTTC
CASSQTGGFEQYF
>TRBD2|-|TRBV6-2/TRBV6-3|TRBJ2-7
TGTGCCAGCAGTGGGACTAGCGCCGAGCAGTACTTC
CASSGTSAEQYF
>-|many|TRBV5-4|TRBJ2-7
TGTGCCAGCAGCAGCCCGGCAGGGGTACCCTACGAGCAGTACTTC
CASSSPAGVPYEQYF
>-|many|TRBV27|TRBJ2-7
TGTGCCAGCAGTTTATCTTGGGGTAGCTACGAGCAGTACTTC
CASSLSWGSYEQYF
>-|many|TRBV27|TRBJ2-2
TGTGCCAGCAGTTTCGGGTCCACCGGGGAGCTGTTTTTT
CASSFGSTGELFF
>-|few|TRBV30|TRBJ1-1
TGTGCCTGGAGCTATGGGGAGAACACTGAAGCTTTCTTT
CAWSYGENTEAFF
>-|many|TRBV14|TRBJ2-7
TGTGCCAGCAGCCAAGATTTCGGGCAGGCCTCCTACGAGCAGTACTTC
CASSQDFGQASYEQYF
>-|many|TRBV29-1|TRBJ2-2
TGCAGCGTTGACGGGCTCAACACCGGGGAGCTGTTTTTT
CSVDGLNTGELFF
>-|few|TRBV29-1|TRBJ2-1
TGCAGCGTCCTCCCGGGCCCTTTAACCTGGGATGAGCAGTTCTTC
CSVLPGPLTWDEQFF
>TRBD1|few|TRBV11-2|TRBJ2-7
TGTGCCAGCAGCTTCGGGACAGGGGACCGAGAGCAGTACTTC
CASSFGTGDREQYF
>-|few|TRBV14|TRBJ1-6
TGTGCCAGCAGCCCCGAAGACCCAGGGCTGAATTCACCCCTCCACTTT
CASSPEDPGLNSPLHF
>-|many|TRBV9|TRBJ2-2
TGTGCCAGCAGCGCGAGTGGGGAGCTGTTTTTT
CASSASGELFF
>-|-|TRBV19|TRBJ1-5
TGTGCCAGTAGTACGACAGCTTATAGCAATCAGCCCCAGCATTTT
CASSTTAYSNQPQHF
>-|-|TRBV6-2/TRBV6-3|TRBJ1-1
TGTGCCAGCAGTTACAGGCCAGTTTTTGACACTGAAGCTTCCTTT
CASSYRPVFDTEASF
>-|many|TRBV12-3/TRBV12-4|TRBJ2-5
TGTGCCAGCAGGGACAAGTACCAAGAGACCCAGTACTTC
CASRDKYQETQYF
>TRBD2|many|TRBV7-6|TRBJ2-3
TGTGCCAGCAGGCATACTAGCGGGAGCACAGATACGCAGTATTTT
CASRHTSGSTDTQYF
>-|many|TRBV12-3/TRBV12-4|TRBJ1-5
TGTGCCAGCGGTCAAAAGCCCCAGCATTTT
CASGQKPQHF
>TRBD1|few|TRBV6-1|TRBJ1-1
TGTGCCAGCAGTGAAGGGACAGGGTACGCTGAAGCTTTCTTT
CASSEGTGYAEAFF
>TRBD1|few|TRBV4-3|TRBJ1-5
TGCGCCAGCAGCCAAAAGCACCGGGACAGGTTTAGTAGCAATCAGCCCCAGCATTTT
CASSQKHRDRFSSNQPQHF
>-|once|TRBV18|TRBJ2-1
TGTGCCAGCTCACCAGGAAGGGCGGCTTATTCCTACAATGAGCAGTTCTTC
CASSPGRAAYSYNEQFF
>-|-|TRBV4-1|TRBJ2-3
TGCGCCAGCAGCCAAAAGTTTACGGGAGAGAGCACAGATACGCAGTATTTT
CASSQKFTGESTDTQYF
>-|-|TRBV5-6|TRBJ2-7
TGTGCCAGCAGCGGGAATTACGAGCAGTACTTC
CASSGNYEQYF
>TRBD1|many|TRBV20-1|TRBJ1-1
TGCAGTGCCCTGACAGGGGAGGATACTGAAGCTTTCTTT
CSALTGEDTEAFF
>TRBD2|many|TRBV3-1|TRBJ2-7
TGTGCCAGCAGCCAAGAGGTTACTAGCGGGAGTTACGAGCAGTACTTC
CASSQEVTSGSYEQYF
>-|many|TRBV28|TRBJ2-5
TGTGCCAGCAGACCTACTAGCTTGGAGACCCAGTACTTC
CASRPTSLETQYF
>-|many|TRBV5-4|TRBJ1-2
TGTGCCAGCAGCTTGGCCGGAAATTCTAACTATGGCTACACCTTC
CASSLAGNSNYGYTF
>-|-|TRBV2|TRBJ1-1
TGTGCCTGCAGGGAGGACAGTGTCTTCACTGAAGCTTTCTTT
CACREDSVFTEAFF
>-|-|TRBV6-5|TRBJ1-1
TGTGCCGTAACGGAGGGCTGGAACACTGAAGCTTTCTTT
CAVTEGWNTEAFF
>TRBD1|few|TRBV19|TRBJ2-7
TGTGCCAGTAGTCCCCGGGACAGTCTCTACGAGCAGTACTTC
CASSPRDSLYEQYF